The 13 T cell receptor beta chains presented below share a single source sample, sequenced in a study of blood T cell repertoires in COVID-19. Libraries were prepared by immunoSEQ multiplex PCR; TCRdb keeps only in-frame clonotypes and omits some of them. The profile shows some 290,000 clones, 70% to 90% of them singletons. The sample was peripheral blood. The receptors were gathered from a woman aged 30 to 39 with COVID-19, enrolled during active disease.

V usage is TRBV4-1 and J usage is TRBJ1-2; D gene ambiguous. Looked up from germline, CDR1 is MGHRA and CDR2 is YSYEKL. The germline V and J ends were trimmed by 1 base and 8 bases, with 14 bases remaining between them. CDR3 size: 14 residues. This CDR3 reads CASSQAYGSPGYTF. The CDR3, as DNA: TGCGCCAGCAGCCAAGCGTACGGGTCCCCGGGCTACACCTTC.

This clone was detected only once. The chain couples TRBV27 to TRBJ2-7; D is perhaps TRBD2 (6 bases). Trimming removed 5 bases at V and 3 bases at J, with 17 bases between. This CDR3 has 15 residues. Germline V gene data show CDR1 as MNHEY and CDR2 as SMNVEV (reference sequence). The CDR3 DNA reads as TGTGCCAGCAGTCTCAAAGCGGGCCTAAACTACGAGCAGTACTTC. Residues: CASSLKAGLNYEQYF.

This chain's CDR3 is CASSFSTGAGRNYGYTF. In DNA form, the CDR3 reads TGTGCCAGCAGTTTCAGCACAGGGGCCGGTCGGAACTATGGCTACACCTTC. The chain recombines TRBV27 with TRBJ1-2; 7 positions match TRBD1. Trimming at V came to 3 bases and at J to 2 bases, leaving 12 bases not matched to a gene. This CDR3 has 17 amino acids. CDR1 MNHEY and CDR2 SMNVEV come from the germline V gene (reference sequence).

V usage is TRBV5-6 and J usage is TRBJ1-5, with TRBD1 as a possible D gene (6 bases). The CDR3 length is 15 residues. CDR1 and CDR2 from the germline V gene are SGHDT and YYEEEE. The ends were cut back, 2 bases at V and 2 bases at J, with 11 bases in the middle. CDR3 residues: CASSFQGSGNQPQHF. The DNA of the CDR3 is TGTGCCAGCAGCTTTCAGGGGAGCGGCAATCAGCCCCAGCATTTT.

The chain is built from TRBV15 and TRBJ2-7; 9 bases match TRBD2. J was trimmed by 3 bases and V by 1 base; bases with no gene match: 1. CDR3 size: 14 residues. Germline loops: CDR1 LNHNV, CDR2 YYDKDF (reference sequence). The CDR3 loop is CATSRVAGDYEQYF. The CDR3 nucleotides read TGTGCCACCAGCAGAGTAGCGGGGGACTACGAGCAGTACTTC. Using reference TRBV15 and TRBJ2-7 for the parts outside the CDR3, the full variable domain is DAMVIQNPRYQVTQFGKPVTLSCSQTLNHNVMYWYQQKSSQAPKLLFHYYDKDFNNEADTPDNFQSRRPNTSFCFLDIRSPGLGDTAMYLCATSRVAGDYEQYFGPGTRLTVT.

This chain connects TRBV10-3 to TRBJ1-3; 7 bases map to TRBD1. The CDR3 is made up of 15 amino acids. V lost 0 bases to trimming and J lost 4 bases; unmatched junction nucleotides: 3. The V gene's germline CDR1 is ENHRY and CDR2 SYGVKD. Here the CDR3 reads CAISESGTAGNTIYF. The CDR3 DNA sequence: TGTGCCATCAGTGAGTCCGGGACAGCCGGAAACACCATATATTTT.

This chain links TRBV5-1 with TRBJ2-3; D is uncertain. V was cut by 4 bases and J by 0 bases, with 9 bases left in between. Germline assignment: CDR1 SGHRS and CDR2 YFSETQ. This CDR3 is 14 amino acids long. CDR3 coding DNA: TGCGCCAGCAGCATTCAGCGTAGCACAGATACGCAGTATTTT. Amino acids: CASSIQRSTDTQYF.

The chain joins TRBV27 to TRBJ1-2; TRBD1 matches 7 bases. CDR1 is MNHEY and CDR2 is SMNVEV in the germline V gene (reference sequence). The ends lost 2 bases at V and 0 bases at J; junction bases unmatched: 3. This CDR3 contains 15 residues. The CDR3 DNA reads TGTGCCAGCAGTTTAAGGGGGCGCGCTAACTATGGCTACACCTTC. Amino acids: CASSLRGRANYGYTF.

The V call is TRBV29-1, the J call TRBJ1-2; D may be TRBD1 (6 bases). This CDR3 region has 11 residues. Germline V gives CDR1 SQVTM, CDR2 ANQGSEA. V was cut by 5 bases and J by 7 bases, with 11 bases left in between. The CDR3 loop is CSVITGIGYTF. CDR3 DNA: TGCAGCGTTATAACAGGGATTGGCTACACCTTC.

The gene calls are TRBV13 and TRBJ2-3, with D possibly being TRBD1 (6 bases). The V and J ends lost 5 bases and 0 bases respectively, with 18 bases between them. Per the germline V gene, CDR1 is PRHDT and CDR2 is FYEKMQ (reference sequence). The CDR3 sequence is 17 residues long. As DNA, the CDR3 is TGTGCCAGCAGCCACAGTACAGGGTACACTAGCACAGATACGCAGTATTTT. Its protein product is CASSHSTGYTSTDTQYF.

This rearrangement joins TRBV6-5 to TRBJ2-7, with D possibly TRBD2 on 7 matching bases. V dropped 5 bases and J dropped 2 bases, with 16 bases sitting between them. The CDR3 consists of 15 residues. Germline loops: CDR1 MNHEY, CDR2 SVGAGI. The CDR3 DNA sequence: TGTGCCAGCAGTCCCCCGGGGGGCCAGGCCTACGAGCAGTACTTC. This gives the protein CASSPPGGQAYEQYF.

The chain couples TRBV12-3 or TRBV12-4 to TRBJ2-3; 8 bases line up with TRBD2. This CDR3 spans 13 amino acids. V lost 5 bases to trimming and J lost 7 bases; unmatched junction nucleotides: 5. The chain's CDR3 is CASSVGGGNTQYF. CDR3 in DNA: TGTGCCAGCAGTGTCGGGGGGGGGAATACGCAGTATTTT.

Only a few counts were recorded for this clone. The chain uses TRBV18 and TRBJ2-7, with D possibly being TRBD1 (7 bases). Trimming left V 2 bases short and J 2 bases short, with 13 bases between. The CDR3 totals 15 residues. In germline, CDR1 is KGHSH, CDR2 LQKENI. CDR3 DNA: TGTGCCAGCTCACCATTGCGGGACAGACCCTACGAGCAGTACTTC. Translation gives CASSPLRDRPYEQYF.